This T cell receptor beta chain originates from a study of T cells in Graves' hyperthyroidism and ophthalmopathy. V trimming: 3 bases; J trimming: 5 bases; junction bases outside the gene matches: 2. This CDR3 contains 15 residues. Germline assignment: CDR1 MRHNA and CDR2 SNTAGT. Diagnoses rested on clinical symptoms, serum thyroxine and TRAb, thyroid ultrasound and orbital computed tomography. The TCR beta CDR3 regions underwent amplification using RNA transcripts as the source. HTBI primers were used for first-round RT-PCR of the TCR CDR3. TCRdb processed the multiplex PCR reads anew with MiXCR; each CDR3 protein has one entry. The sample lists around 400,000 distinct CDR3 sequences; 15% to 19% were seen once. This clonotype showed up many times.

The clonotype originates from a woman between 18 and 29 years old with Graves' hyperthyroidism that later progressed to Graves' ophthalmopathy. Material: blood. J is TRBJ2-1 and V is TRBV6-4; TRBD2 aligns across 12 bases. The CDR3 sequence: CASSEGLAGHNEQFF. The CDR3 region has the DNA TGTGCCAGCAGTGAGGGACTAGCGGGTCACAATGAGCAGTTCTTC.